This TCR beta chain was retrieved from a study of T-cell reconstitution after alpha-beta-depleted transplantation in children. Per the germline V gene, CDR1 is SGHRS and CDR2 is YFSETQ. V trimming: 3 bases; J trimming: 5 bases; junction bases outside the gene matches: 6. The CDR3 is 15 residues long. A TCRbeta library incorporating unique molecular identifiers was prepared. TCRdb reanalysed the PCR reads using MiXCR and keeps one entry per CDR3 protein. Of around 250,000 distinct CDR3 sequences in the sample, more than 8% were seen once. V and J are TRBV5-1 and TRBJ2-1, with 9 positions matching TRBD1. The input for sequencing was PBMCs from the stem cell graft donor, taken from the stem cell graft. The clonotype comes from a human donor who donated a stem cell graft to a child with SCID. The CDR3 nucleotides read TGCGCCAGCAGCTGGGGACAGGGCCAAAACAATGAGCAGTTCTTC. It encodes CASSWGQGQNNEQFF.